This T cell receptor beta chain is drawn from a study of response to subunit inactivated influenza vaccine. Study observations and caveats: With each seasonal influenza vaccination, the authors suggested, few new T cells are recruited.

TCRdb recomputed calls from the RT-PCR reads with MiXCR, one row per CDR3 protein. The sample carries hundreds of thousands of distinct CDR3 sequences, approximately 18% recorded once. Notes on this clonotype: The antigen remains undetermined.

Per the germline V gene, CDR1 is MNHEY and CDR2 is SVGAGI. The CDR3 spans 16 residues. V lost 0 bases, J lost 6 bases, and 15 bases lay in between. The clonotype comes from a man aged 45-60 years who received an inactivated influenza vaccine. The specimen was PBMCs from blood, collected roughly 5 days after vaccination. The genes are TRBV6-5 and TRBJ2-1, with D possibly TRBD2 on 7 matching bases. The CDR3 sequence: CASSYSILGGANEQFF. Here the CDR3 DNA reads TGTGCCAGCAGTTACTCGATTCTAGGGGGGGCCAATGAGCAGTTCTTC.